These T cell receptor beta chains were read from a single sample in a study of blood T cell repertoires in COVID-19. Using immunoSEQ multiplex PCR, the repertoire was profiled, and TCRdb retains in-frame clones only, with some absent. The table has tens of thousands of clones, about 82% seen once. The material sequenced was peripheral blood. The receptors derive from a man older than 75 with active COVID-19. Each CDR3 is given with its conserved first and last residue. The D gene is left open where the match is weak. Not all rows give a size; the values are once, few, many and, for expanded clones, a class.

j_call,clone_size,v_call,d_call,cdr3_nt,cdr3_aa
TRBJ1-4,few,TRBV27,TRBD1,TGTGCCAGCAGTCTACGACAGGGACCTAATGAAAAACTGTTTTTT,CASSLRQGPNEKLFF
TRBJ2-7,once,TRBV7-9,NA,TGTGCCAGCAGCTTAGGGGCAGGGGCCGAGCAGTACTTC,CASSLGAGAEQYF
TRBJ2-1,NA,TRBV5-6,NA,TGTGCCAGCAGCTGGAGGGGCGGTTCCAATGAGCAGTTCTTC,CASSWRGGSNEQFF
TRBJ1-1,NA,TRBV5-1,TRBD1,TGCGCCAGCAGCTCGTCGCCCCCGGGACAGATGAACACTGAAGCTTTCTTT,CASSSSPPGQMNTEAFF
TRBJ2-1,NA,TRBV19,NA,TGTGCCAGTAGTAAGGAGGGGGACAGAAACAATGAGCAGTTCTTC,CASSKEGDRNNEQFF
TRBJ2-3,NA,TRBV12-5,NA,TGTGCTAGTGGTTTTTTCGGGAGTACAGATACGCAGTATTTT,CASGFFGSTDTQYF
TRBJ2-1,once,TRBV4-1,TRBD1,TGCGCCAGCAGCCGGTCGACAGGGCTTCTGGGCTACAATGAGCAGTTCTTC,CASSRSTGLLGYNEQFF
TRBJ1-2,NA,TRBV7-9,TRBD1,TGTGCCAGCAGCTATGGGACAGGCCCCTATGGCTACACCTTC,CASSYGTGPYGYTF
TRBJ1-2,NA,TRBV6-5,NA,TGTGCCAGCAGTTACCAGTCGGGGAGTCCCTATGGCTACACCTTC,CASSYQSGSPYGYTF
TRBJ1-5,NA,TRBV19,TRBD1,TGTGCCAGTAGTATCGCCGTGACAGGGACGGGTCAGCCCCAGCATTTT,CASSIAVTGTGQPQHF